The 15 T cell receptor beta chains below were found in one sample sequenced in a study of technical replicates of blood from a handful of donors. The method was immunoSEQ multiplex PCR; TCRdb's version includes in-frame clones alone and lacks a portion of them. The sample consists of approximately 85,000 clones, roughly 94% of them appearing once. Material: T cells isolated from PBMCs. The receptor set was obtained from a human donor in good health.

The chain combines TRBV11-2 with TRBJ2-2, with D tentatively TRBD2 (7 bases). This CDR3 comprises 17 residues. Germline CDR1 is SGHAT and CDR2 is FQNNGV. Trimming pared 3 bases from V and 7 bases from J, leaving 21 bases between. The CDR3 loop reads CASSFIPGGGARGELFF. The CDR3, as DNA: TGTGCCAGCAGCTTTATCCCAGGAGGGGGGGCGCGCGGGGAGCTGTTTTTT.

V usage is TRBV30 and J usage is TRBJ1-1; D is uncertain. Germline V lookup: CDR1 GTSNPN, CDR2 SVGIG (reference sequence). This CDR3 has 16 amino acids. V gave up 3 bases and J gave up 2 bases, with 19 bases separating them. CDR3 residues: CAWSHIGEGPNTEAFF. The CDR3 DNA reads TGTGCCTGGAGCCACATCGGGGAAGGACCTAACACTGAAGCTTTCTTT.

This sequence joins TRBV5-5 and TRBJ2-1; D perhaps matches TRBD2 (6 bases). The CDR3 sequence is 12 residues long. From germline, CDR1 is SGHKS and CDR2 YYEKEE (reference sequence). Trimming removed 3 bases at V and 15 bases at J, with 16 bases between. Here the CDR3 DNA reads TGTGCCAGCAGCTCCCCCGGGGAGGTCGGGTTCTTC. Its protein is CASSSPGEVGFF.

J is TRBJ2-7 and V is TRBV20-1, with 7 bases matching TRBD1. Germline V lookup: CDR1 DFQATT, CDR2 SNEGSKA (reference sequence). The trim removed 8 bases at V and 3 bases at J, leaving 4 bases unmatched. The CDR3 is made up of 11 amino acids. The CDR3 spells CSLQGDYEQYF. CDR3 coding DNA: TGCAGTCTTCAGGGGGACTACGAGCAGTACTTC.

This sequence joins TRBV10-1 and TRBJ2-1, with 12 bases matching TRBD2. CDR3 length: 16 amino acids. With V trimmed by 2 bases and J by 3 bases, 2 bases remained unmatched. The V gene's germline CDR1 is WNHNN and CDR2 SYGVQD (reference sequence). The CDR3 spells CASSEGLAGRYNEQFF. The CDR3 DNA reads as TGCGCCAGCAGTGAGGGACTAGCGGGGCGCTACAATGAGCAGTTCTTC.

This sequence joins TRBV6-1 and TRBJ1-1; 8 nucleotides align to TRBD1. Germline V gives CDR1 MNHNS, CDR2 SASEGT. The CDR3 has 16 residues. The trim removed 4 bases at V and 1 base at J, leaving 8 bases unmatched. CDR3 sequence (DNA): TGTGCCAGCAGTGTGAGACAGGGGTTCCGGAACACTGAAGCTTTCTTT. It yields the protein CASSVRQGFRNTEAFF.

The V and J genes are TRBV7-6 and TRBJ1-3; 7 nucleotides agree with TRBD1. V shed 1 base, J shed 0 bases, and the junction held 6 bases outside the gene matches. Germline values: CDR1 SGHVS, CDR2 FNYEAQ. The CDR3 is made up of 17 amino acids. The DNA for the CDR3 is TGTGCCAGCAGCTTAGAAAGACAGGGTTCCTCTGGAAACACCATATATTTT. Protein product: CASSLERQGSSGNTIYF.

V usage is TRBV27 and J usage is TRBJ1-3; D perhaps matches TRBD1 (6 bases). Trimming pared 7 bases from V and 0 bases from J, leaving 13 bases between. Germline V gives CDR1 MNHEY, CDR2 SMNVEV (reference sequence). This CDR3 is 15 amino acids long. Here the CDR3 DNA reads TGTGCCAGCACCTCGGACAGAAGCTCTGGAAACACCATATATTTT. Its protein product is CASTSDRSSGNTIYF.

This chain links TRBV5-1 with TRBJ2-3; TRBD2 matches 7 bases. The J segment lost 5 bases and the V segment lost 0 bases, leaving 3 bases of the junction unmatched. The length of the CDR3 is 14 residues. Looked up from germline, CDR1 is SGHRS and CDR2 is YFSETQ. CDR3: CASSLGDYGDTQYF. The CDR3, as DNA: TGCGCCAGCAGCTTGGGGGACTATGGAGATACGCAGTATTTT.

CDR3 nucleotides: TGCGCCAGCAGCTTGGGACCGGGCTACGAGCAGTACTTC. This sequence encodes CASSLGPGYEQYF. This rearrangement joins TRBV5-1 to TRBJ2-7, with unresolved D. The CDR3 has 13 amino acids. V lost 0 bases to trimming and J lost 3 bases, with 7 bases between them. Germline values: CDR1 SGHRS, CDR2 YFSETQ.

The rearrangement joins TRBV4-1 to TRBJ1-5, with a possible D match to TRBD1 (5 bases). Deletions cut 3 bases from V and 0 bases from J, with 15 bases between. CDR1 and CDR2 from the germline V gene are MGHRA and YSYEKL. The CDR3 length is 17 residues. CDR3 sequence reads: CASSQRQGSDSNQPQHF. CDR3 in DNA: TGCGCCAGCAGCCAGAGGCAGGGATCTGATAGCAATCAGCCCCAGCATTTT.

This clone came up once. The rearrangement joins TRBV7-9 to TRBJ2-3; D is uncertain. Germline V gene lookup returns CDR1 SEHNR and CDR2 FQNEAQ (reference sequence). V was shortened by 2 bases and J by 2 bases, with 8 bases between the two germline ends. The CDR3 has 14 amino acids. The CDR3 region has the DNA TGTGCCAGCAGCTTACAGTTATACACAGATACGCAGTATTTT. Translation: CASSLQLYTDTQYF.

This rearrangement joins TRBV7-9 to TRBJ2-1; D is possibly TRBD2 (5 bases). Trimming shortened V by 1 base and J by 1 base, and 8 bases separated the two germline ends. There are 15 residues in the CDR3. Per the germline V gene, CDR1 is SEHNR and CDR2 is FQNEAQ (reference sequence). CDR3 protein: CASSLVLASYNEQFF. The CDR3 DNA is TGTGCCAGCAGCTTAGTCCTAGCTTCCTACAATGAGCAGTTCTTC.

The rearrangement links TRBV27 to TRBJ1-2; D is unresolved. The CDR3 totals 15 residues. Trimming took 4 bases from V and 3 from J, leaving 15 bases between them. Germline loops: CDR1 MNHEY, CDR2 SMNVEV (reference sequence). CDR3 sequence (DNA): TGTGCCAGCAGTTCAGTCCCGGGGATGGACTATGGCTACACCTTC. Translated, it gives CASSSVPGMDYGYTF.

This chain joins TRBV7-9 and TRBJ1-5, with D uncertain. There are 14 residues in the CDR3. V was clipped by 5 bases and J by 1 base, with 9 bases between them. Per the germline V gene, CDR1 is SEHNR and CDR2 is FQNEAQ (reference sequence). The DNA of the CDR3 is TGTGCCAGCAGCCCTGGACTGAGCAATCAGCCCCAGCATTTT. Its protein product is CASSPGLSNQPQHF. The full variable domain, with the rest looked up from reference TRBV7-9 and TRBJ1-5, is DTGVSQNPRHKITKRGQNVTFRCDPISEHNRLYWYRQTLGQGPEFLTYFQNEAQLEKSRLLSDRFSAERPKGSFSTLEIQRTEQGDSAMYLCASSPGLSNQPQHFGDGTRLSIL.